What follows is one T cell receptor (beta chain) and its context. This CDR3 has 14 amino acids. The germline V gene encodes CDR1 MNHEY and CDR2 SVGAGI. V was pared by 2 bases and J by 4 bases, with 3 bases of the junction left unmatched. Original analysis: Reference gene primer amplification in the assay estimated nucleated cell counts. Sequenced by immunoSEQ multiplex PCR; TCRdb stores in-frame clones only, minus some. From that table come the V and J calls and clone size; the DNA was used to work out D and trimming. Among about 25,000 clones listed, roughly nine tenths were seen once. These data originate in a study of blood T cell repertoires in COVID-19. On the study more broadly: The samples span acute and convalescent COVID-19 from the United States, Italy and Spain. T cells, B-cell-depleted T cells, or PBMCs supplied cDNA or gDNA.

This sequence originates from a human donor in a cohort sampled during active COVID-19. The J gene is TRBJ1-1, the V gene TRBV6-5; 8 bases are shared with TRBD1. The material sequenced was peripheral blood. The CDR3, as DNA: TGTGCCAGCAGTTACCGAGGACAGGGCACTGAAGCTTTCTTT. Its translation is CASSYRGQGTEAFF.